The present T cell receptor beta chain was sequenced within a study of blood T cell repertoires in COVID-19. As for the study in general: Specimens from acute and convalescent COVID-19 originated in the United States, Italy and Spain. T cells, B-cell-depleted T cells, or PBMCs provided the cDNA or gDNA that served as material.

Profiled with immunoSEQ multiplex PCR; TCRdb holds only in-frame clones, not every one. The sample yields approximately 90,000 clones, 80% seen once. CDR3 length: 15 residues. V dropped 5 bases and J dropped 3; count of bases not matched to a gene: 3. Germline-derived CDR1 and CDR2 are MNHEY and SVGEGT. The receptor comes from a woman over 75 with acute or convalescent COVID-19. The chain joins TRBV6-2 or TRBV6-3 to TRBJ2-1, with 11 bases lining up with TRBD2. Sequencing was done on a sample of peripheral blood. CDR3 protein: CASSPLAGGYNEQFF. In nucleotides, the CDR3 is TGTGCCAGCAGTCCGCTAGCGGGGGGCTACAATGAGCAGTTCTTC.